This T cell receptor (beta chain) was identified in a study of control samples from healthy donors and cancer patients. The method was immunoSEQ multiplex PCR; TCRdb's version includes in-frame clones alone and lacks a portion of them. The sample has around 140,000 clones, under 95% seen once. V dropped 0 bases and J dropped 6 bases, with 11 bases sitting between them. The CDR3 totals 14 residues. CDR1 and CDR2 from the germline V gene are MGHRA and YSYEKL. The sequenced material came from blood. The TCR sequence derives from a man aged 40-49 years in good health. This chain uses TRBV4-1 with TRBJ1-1, with D uncertain. This CDR3 reads CASSQEGGSPEAFF. The CDR3 coding sequence is TGCGCCAGCAGCCAAGAGGGAGGGTCACCTGAAGCTTTCTTT.